This T cell receptor (beta chain) was profiled in a study of blood T cell repertoires in COVID-19. Study in general: Acute and convalescent COVID-19 samples came from the United States, Italy and Spain.

Patients in Seattle were enrolled during active infection, then followed longitudinally. The authors' processing: Reference gene primer amplification gave estimated nucleated cell counts. Profiled with immunoSEQ multiplex PCR; TCRdb holds only in-frame clones, not every one. The DNA gave D and trimming, while V, J and clone size come from that table. The sample includes around 60,000 clones, 83% of them seen just once. From germline, CDR1 is SGHRS and CDR2 YFSETQ. The CDR3 has 16 residues. The V and J ends lost 0 bases and 5 bases, in that order; junction bases with no gene match: 10. This TCR came from a man aged 45 to 65 with COVID-19, enrolled during active disease. This chain joins TRBV5-1 and TRBJ1-1, with 7 positions matching TRBD1. The specimen was peripheral blood. The chain's CDR3 is CASSLGSGGRGTEAFF. The CDR3 nucleotides are TGCGCCAGCAGCTTGGGATCAGGGGGAAGGGGGACTGAAGCTTTCTTT.